This TCR beta chain was found in a study of CD8 T cells in Susac syndrome. As for the study in general: Patients with Susac syndrome were therapy-naive, on corticosteroids, or on intravenous immunoglobulin alone at blood draw.

This CDR3 contains 13 residues. V lost 2 bases and J lost 2, with 9 bases in between. Germline CDR1 DFQATT, CDR2 SNEGSKA (reference sequence). After extraction with the RNeasy kit, roughly 0.5 to 1 ug of the RNA was reverse transcribed using random hexamers. Using its own MiXCR run on the immunoSEQ multiplex PCR reads, TCRdb lists one record per CDR3 protein. The sample consists of 110,000 to 150,000 distinct CDR3 sequences, approximately 94% of them appearing once. The receptor comes from a human donor with Susac syndrome. Material for sequencing was CD4+ T cells from PBMCs. V gene TRBV20-1 combines with J gene TRBJ1-1; D ambiguous. The CDR3: CSARRRLNTEAFF. CDR3 nucleotide sequence: TGCAGTGCTAGACGTCGACTTAACACTGAAGCTTTCTTT.